Listed here are 19 T cell receptor beta chains from one sample, sequenced in a study of T cells in localized non-small cell lung cancer. Generated by immunoSEQ multiplex PCR, the TCRdb table keeps only in-frame clones and is missing some. The data show around 21,000 clones, roughly nine tenths seen once. Sequencing was performed on peripheral blood, taken before any cancer treatment. Receptors originate from a male donor at least 60 years old with stage I lung adenocarcinoma.

The chain uses TRBV4-3 and TRBJ1-2; TRBD1 is a possible D gene (5 bases). The CDR3 contains 15 residues. Per germline, CDR1 LGHNA and CDR2 YSLEER. V was shortened by 3 bases and J by 3 bases, with 14 bases between the two germline ends. Written as DNA, the CDR3 is TGCGCCAGCAGCCAGATAGCCGGGACGGACTATGGCTACACCTTC. Its translation: CASSQIAGTDYGYTF.

V usage is TRBV30 and J usage is TRBJ2-5, with 10 bases lining up with TRBD2. Per the germline V gene, CDR1 is GTSNPN and CDR2 is SVGIG (reference sequence). This CDR3 contains 15 residues. The trim removed 0 bases at V and 0 bases at J, leaving 1 base unmatched. Written as DNA, the CDR3 is TGTGCCTGGAGTGTACTAGCGGGGTACCAAGAGACCCAGTACTTC. This sequence encodes CAWSVLAGYQETQYF.

The chain recombines TRBV7-9 with TRBJ2-2; no clear D. Germline CDR1 is SEHNR and CDR2 is FQNEAQ (reference sequence). V was clipped by 4 bases and J by 7 bases, with 7 bases between them. This CDR3 is 12 amino acids long. The CDR3 region is CASSSEVGELFF. Written as DNA, the CDR3 is TGTGCCAGCAGCTCGGAAGTCGGGGAGCTGTTTTTT.

This clone was counted a single time. J is TRBJ1-5 and V is TRBV11-3; D possibly corresponds to TRBD1 (5 bases). Germline CDR1 is SGHNT and CDR2 is YENEEA. The CDR3 length is 18 residues. With 3 bases removed from V and 6 bases from J, the gap between germline ends came to 24 bases. Written as DNA, the CDR3 is TGTGCCAGCAGCTTCCAAGACAGAGAAAACGTAGTGCCTCAGCCCCAGCATTTT. Translating gives CASSFQDRENVVPQPQHF.

The chain links TRBV6-1 to TRBJ2-2; 7 positions match TRBD1. This CDR3 has 14 amino acids. Germline loops: CDR1 MNHNS, CDR2 SASEGT. Losses at the gene ends were 3 bases for V and 5 bases for J; bases not matched to a gene: 3. CDR3 region: CASSENRGTGELFF. The CDR3 DNA reads as TGTGCCAGCAGTGAGAACAGGGGAACCGGGGAGCTGTTTTTT.

The V gene is TRBV6-5, the J gene TRBJ2-1; 11 bases map to TRBD2. There are 16 residues in the CDR3. The V segment lost 4 bases and the J segment 6 bases; nucleotides outside the gene matches: 8. In germline, CDR1 is MNHEY, CDR2 SVGAGI. CDR3 amino acids: CASSSPRTSGFNEQFF. The CDR3 DNA reads TGTGCCAGCAGTTCCCCTCGGACTAGCGGGTTCAATGAGCAGTTCTTC.

V gene TRBV11-2 combines with J gene TRBJ2-3; no firm D call. This CDR3 contains 13 residues. V lost 6 bases, J lost 6 bases, and 13 bases lay in between. CDR1 is SGHAT and CDR2 is FQNNGV in the germline V gene. CDR3 sequence: CASSQQPGDTQYF. CDR3 DNA sequence: TGTGCCAGCAGTCAGCAGCCTGGGGATACGCAGTATTTT.

V gene TRBV5-6 combines with J gene TRBJ1-1; TRBD1 is a possible D gene (6 bases). The CDR3 totals 15 residues. Between the trimmed V and J ends, which lost 4 bases and 5 bases, there was a span of 18 bases. CDR1 SGHDT and CDR2 YYEEEE come from the germline V gene. The CDR3 sequence is CASSEKYRAATEAFF. CDR3 DNA: TGTGCCAGCAGCGAAAAATACAGGGCCGCGACTGAAGCTTTCTTT. Based on the CDR3 plus reference TRBV5-6 and TRBJ1-1, the full variable domain is DAGVTQSPTHLIKTRGQQVTLRCSPKSGHDTVSWYQQALGQGPQFIFQYYEEEERQRGNFPDRFSGHQFPNYSSELNVNALLLGDSALYLCASSEKYRAATEAFFGQGTRLTVV.

The CDR3: CASSRGLDNEQFF. The CDR3 nucleotides read TGTGCCAGCAGCAGGGGTTTGGACAATGAGCAGTTCTTC. This chain joins TRBV6-5 and TRBJ2-1, with D maybe TRBD1 (6 bases). V lost 6 bases and J 5 bases, leaving 11 bases between the germline ends. The CDR3 consists of 13 residues. Germline V lookup: CDR1 MNHEY, CDR2 SVGAGI.

V gene TRBV19 combines with J gene TRBJ2-2; TRBD2 agrees at 11 bases. This CDR3 is 15 amino acids long. After removal of 5 bases from V and 7 bases from J, the junction contained 6 bases not matched to a gene. Germline V gene lookup returns CDR1 LNHDA and CDR2 SQIVND (reference sequence). CDR3 DNA: TGTGCCAGTAGTGATACCGGGACTAGCGGCGGGGAGCTGTTTTTT. It encodes CASSDTGTSGGELFF.

The gene calls are TRBV5-4 and TRBJ2-2; D is ambiguous. This CDR3 has 12 residues. Germline CDR1 reads SGHNT; CDR2 reads YYREEE (reference sequence). V gave up 2 bases and J gave up 2 bases, with 1 base separating them. The CDR3 nucleotides are TGTGCCAGCAGCTTAAACACCGGGGAGCTGTTTTTT. It codes for CASSLNTGELFF.

The chain uses TRBV30 and TRBJ1-1; 7 bases are a match to TRBD1. This CDR3 has 14 amino acids. V dropped 0 bases and J dropped 5; count of bases not matched to a gene: 6. From germline, CDR1 is GTSNPN and CDR2 SVGIG (reference sequence). CDR3 nucleotide sequence: TGTGCCTGGAGTGTAACTCAGGGGGGAACTGAAGCTTTCTTT. This gives the protein CAWSVTQGGTEAFF. Full variable domain (outside the CDR3, taken from reference TRBV30 and TRBJ1-1): SQTIHQWPATLVQPVGSPLSLECTVEGTSNPNLYWYRQAAGRGLQLLFYSVGIGQISSEVPQNLSASRPQDRQFILSSKKLLLSDSGFYLCAWSVTQGGTEAFFGQGTRLTVV.

The rearrangement links TRBV11-2 to TRBJ1-1; D gene unclear. CDR1 and CDR2 (germline): SGHAT, FQNNGV. V was cut by 0 bases and J by 4 bases, with 6 bases left in between. The CDR3 has 13 amino acids. The DNA of the CDR3 is TGTGCCAGCAGCTTAGAAGGCCTCACTGAAGCTTTCTTT. Translating it yields CASSLEGLTEAFF.

The chain is built from TRBV7-9 and TRBJ2-7; the match to TRBD1 covers 7 bases. Germline trimming cut 2 bases from V and 1 base from J; bases unmatched to any gene: 2. The CDR3 length is 14 residues. Germline V gene lookup returns CDR1 SEHNR and CDR2 FQNEAQ (reference sequence). The CDR3 here is CASSLLTGSYEQYF. CDR3 in DNA: TGTGCCAGCAGCTTACTGACAGGGTCCTACGAGCAGTACTTC.

The chain carries TRBV27 and TRBJ1-2; tentatively, D is TRBD1 (5 bases). V lost 4 bases and J 0 bases, leaving 12 bases between the germline ends. The CDR3 runs to 15 residues. Per the germline V gene, CDR1 is MNHEY and CDR2 is SMNVEV (reference sequence). The DNA of the CDR3 is TGTGCCAGCAGTTCACAGGACGGAACTAACTATGGCTACACCTTC. Translation gives CASSSQDGTNYGYTF.

The genes are TRBV9 and TRBJ2-5; 10 bases are a match to TRBD2. Germline values: CDR1 SGDLS, CDR2 YYNGEE. After removal of 3 bases from V and 5 bases from J, the junction contained 10 bases not matched to a gene. This CDR3 has 16 amino acids. The DNA for the CDR3 is TGTGCCAGCAGCGGACCCGGGACTAGCGTAGGGGAGACCCAGTACTTC. Encoded protein: CASSGPGTSVGETQYF.

The chain uses TRBV5-6 and TRBJ2-7; the D gene could be TRBD1 or TRBD2 (5 bases each). There are 14 residues in the CDR3. The germline V gene has CDR1 SGHDT and CDR2 YYEEEE. With 0 bases removed from V and 6 bases from J, the gap between germline ends came to 13 bases. This CDR3 reads CASSLGGVPGEQYF. In DNA, the CDR3 is TGTGCCAGCAGCTTGGGAGGGGTCCCCGGCGAGCAGTACTTC.

The chain joins TRBV6-1 to TRBJ2-1, with D tentatively TRBD2 (7 bases). V gave up 5 bases and J gave up 7 bases, with 18 bases separating them. The CDR3 totals 15 residues. Germline CDR1 reads MNHNS; CDR2 reads SASEGT. CDR3 protein: CASSPRVAGANEQFF. The CDR3 region has the DNA TGTGCCAGCAGTCCCCGGGTGGCGGGGGCGAATGAGCAGTTCTTC.

The chain carries TRBV4-3 and TRBJ1-4, with D possibly TRBD1 on 6 matching bases. V lost 1 base to trimming and J lost 6 bases, with 9 bases between them. This CDR3 is 14 amino acids long. Germline V gene lookup returns CDR1 LGHNA and CDR2 YSLEER. In DNA, the CDR3 is TGCGCCAGCAGCCAAGGGCAGGGGTATGAAAAACTGTTTTTT. Translated, it gives CASSQGQGYEKLFF.